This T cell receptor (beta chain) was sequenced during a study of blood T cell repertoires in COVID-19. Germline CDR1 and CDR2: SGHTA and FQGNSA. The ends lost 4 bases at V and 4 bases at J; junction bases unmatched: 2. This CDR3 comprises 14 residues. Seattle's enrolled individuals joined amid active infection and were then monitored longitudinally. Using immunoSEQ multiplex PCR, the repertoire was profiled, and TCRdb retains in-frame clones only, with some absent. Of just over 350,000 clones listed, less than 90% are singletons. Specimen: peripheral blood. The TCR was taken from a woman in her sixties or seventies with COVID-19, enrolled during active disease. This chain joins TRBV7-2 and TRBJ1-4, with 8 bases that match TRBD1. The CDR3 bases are TGTGCCAGCAGCTCGGGACAGGTTAATGAAAAACTGTTTTTT. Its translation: CASSSGQVNEKLFF.